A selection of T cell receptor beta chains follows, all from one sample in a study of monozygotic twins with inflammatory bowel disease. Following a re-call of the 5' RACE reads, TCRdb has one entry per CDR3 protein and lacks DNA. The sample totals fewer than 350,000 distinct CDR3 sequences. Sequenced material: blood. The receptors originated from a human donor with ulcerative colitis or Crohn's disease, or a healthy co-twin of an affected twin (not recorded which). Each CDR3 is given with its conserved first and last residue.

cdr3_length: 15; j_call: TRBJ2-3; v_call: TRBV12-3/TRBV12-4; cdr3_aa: CASSLSRGSADTQYF
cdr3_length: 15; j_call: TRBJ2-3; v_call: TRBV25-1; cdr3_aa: CASSTRDRGPDMQYF
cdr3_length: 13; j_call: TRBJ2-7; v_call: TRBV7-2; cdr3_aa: CASSYGGAYEQYF
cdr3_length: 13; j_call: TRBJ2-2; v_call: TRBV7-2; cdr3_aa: CASGTDGHGELFF
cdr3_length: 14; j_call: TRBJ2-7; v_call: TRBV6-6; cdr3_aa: CASSKPGVFGEQYF
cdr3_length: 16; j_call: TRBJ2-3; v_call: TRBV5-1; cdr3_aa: CASSFISPGATDTQYF
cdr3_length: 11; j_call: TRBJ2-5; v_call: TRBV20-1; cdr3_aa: CSARDQETQYF
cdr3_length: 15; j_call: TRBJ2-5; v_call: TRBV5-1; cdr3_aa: CASSLMAGLQETQYF
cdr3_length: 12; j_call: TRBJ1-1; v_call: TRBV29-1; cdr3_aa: CSVQVVNTEAFF
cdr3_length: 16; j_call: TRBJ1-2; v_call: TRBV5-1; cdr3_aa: CASVEGSGGGLYGYTF
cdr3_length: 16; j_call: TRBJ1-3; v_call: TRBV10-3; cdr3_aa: CAISSLTGEPGNTIYF
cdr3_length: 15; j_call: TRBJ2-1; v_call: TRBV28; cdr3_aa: CASTGTLPTHNEQFF
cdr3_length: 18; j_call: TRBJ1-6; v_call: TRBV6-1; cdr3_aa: CASRSGTGMSSYNSPLHF